The following is a TCR beta chain sequence with its context. This specimen comes from a study of shared clonotypes between healthy human individuals. Profiling relied on immunoSEQ multiplex PCR, and the TCRdb table lists in-frame clones only, not all of them. The profile shows 950,000 to 1,300,000 clones, around 76% of them singletons. The receptor comes from a man between 18 and 29 years old in good health. Sequences were obtained from memory CD4+ T cells sorted from blood. Subset of the sample: CD45RA-negative fraction.

CDR3 loop: CSVRPGTTGEELFF. CDR3 sequence (DNA): TGCAGCGTTCGACCCGGGACTACCGGTGAGGAGCTGTTTTTT. This sequence joins TRBV29-1 and TRBJ2-2; 7 bases are shared with TRBD2. V was pared by 5 bases and J by 10 bases, with 13 bases of the junction left unmatched. Germline V gene lookup returns CDR1 SQVTM and CDR2 ANQGSEA. CDR3 length: 14 residues.